Reported below is one T cell receptor beta chain. What it binds is unknown. The sample belongs to a study of CD8+ T cells in alopecia areata. The treatment: oral pan-JAK inhibitor, 5-10 mg twice daily. The study team obtained lesional scalp punch biopsies and peripheral blood from alopecia areata patients. Study-wide results and limits: Tofacitinib significantly reduced both scalp clonality and expanded CD8+ clones among the top 100. There was only one nonresponder, so it was unclear how baseline CD8+ expansion relates to response.

V lost 2 bases and J lost 5, with 11 bases in between. Germline V lookup: CDR1 SGHTA, CDR2 FQGTGA. The CDR3 contains 14 residues. The sequencing template was cDNA reverse transcribed from extracted RNA. Data came from immunoSEQ multiplex PCR; TCRdb stores just in-frame clones and leaves some out. The sample lists 6,500 to 8,000 clones, 60% to 75% occurring once. The sample consisted of skin, taken at week 4, from a patient treated with tofacitinib. The chain couples TRBV7-3 to TRBJ2-3; D gene ambiguous. The sequence came from a human donor with alopecia areata. The CDR3 bases are TGTGCCAGCAGCTTAGGATCCCCCCTAGATACGCAGTATTTT. It is translated as CASSLGSPLDTQYF.